The clone carrying this T cell receptor (beta chain) occurred a few times. Its target is not known. V shed 6 bases and J 2 bases; nucleotides not matched to a gene: 13. The CDR3 is made up of 16 amino acids. CDR1 and CDR2 from the germline V gene are DFQATT and SNEGSKA (reference sequence). With random hexamers, 0.5 to 1 ug RNA was reverse transcribed. Each CDR3 protein gets one entry after TCRdb re-called the immunoSEQ multiplex PCR reads with MiXCR. The sample shows about 300,000 distinct CDR3 sequences, around nine tenths of them seen only once. CD8+ and CD4+ T cells from blood underwent TCR beta sequencing. The sample belongs to a study of CD8 T cells in Susac syndrome. Study-wide results and limits: The study's TCR sequencing and HLA analysis covered a relatively small number of individuals, and the study acknowledged this.

Sequencing input: CD8+ T cells from PBMCs. The clonotype was recovered from a human donor with multiple sclerosis. The chain joins TRBV20-1 to TRBJ2-7; 10 nucleotides align to TRBD2. The CDR3 DNA reads as TGCAGTGCAATCGCCCTTACTAGCGGGGCGGCCTACGAGCAGTACTTC. Translated, it gives CSAIALTSGAAYEQYF.